In this sample, the clone carrying this T cell receptor beta chain turned up a few times. The data were taken from a study of blood T cell repertoires in COVID-19. The germline CDR1 and CDR2 sequences are WNHNN and SYGVQD (reference sequence). J gave up 8 bases and V 6 bases, and 3 bases lay outside the gene matches. The CDR3 extends over 12 amino acids. TCRdb's copy holds only in-frame clones and misses some; the assay was immunoSEQ multiplex PCR. The sample lists about 180,000 clones; roughly 88% were seen once. The genes are TRBV10-1 and TRBJ2-7; TRBD2 aligns across 11 bases. Sequencing was carried out using peripheral blood. This sequence was found in a woman in her forties with COVID-19, enrolled during active disease. The CDR3 DNA reads TGCGCCAGCAGCGTGACTAGCGGGAAGCAGTACTTC. This translates into CASSVTSGKQYF.